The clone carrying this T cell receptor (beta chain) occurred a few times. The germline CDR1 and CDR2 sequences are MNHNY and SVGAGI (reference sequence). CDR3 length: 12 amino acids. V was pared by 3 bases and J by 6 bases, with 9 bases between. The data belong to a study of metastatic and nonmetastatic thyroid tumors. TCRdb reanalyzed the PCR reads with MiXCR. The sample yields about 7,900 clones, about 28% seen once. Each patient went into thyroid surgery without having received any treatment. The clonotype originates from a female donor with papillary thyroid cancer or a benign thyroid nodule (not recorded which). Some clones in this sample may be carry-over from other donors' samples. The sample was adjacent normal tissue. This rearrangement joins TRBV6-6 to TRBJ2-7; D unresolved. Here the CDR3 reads CASSYSPTEQYF. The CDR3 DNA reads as TGTGCCAGCAGTTATTCCCCGACCGAGCAGTACTTC.